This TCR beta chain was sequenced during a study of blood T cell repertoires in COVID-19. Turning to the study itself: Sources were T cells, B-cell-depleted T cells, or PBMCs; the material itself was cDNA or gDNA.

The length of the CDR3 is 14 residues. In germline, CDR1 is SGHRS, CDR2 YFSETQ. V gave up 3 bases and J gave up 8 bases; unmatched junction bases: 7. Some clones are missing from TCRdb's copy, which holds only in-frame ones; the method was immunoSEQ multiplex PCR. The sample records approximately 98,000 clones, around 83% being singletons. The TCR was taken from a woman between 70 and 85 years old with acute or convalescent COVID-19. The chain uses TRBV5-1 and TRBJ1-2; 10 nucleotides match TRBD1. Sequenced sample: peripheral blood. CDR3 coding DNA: TGCGCCAGCAGCTCGGGACAGGGGCCCGGGGGCTACACCTTC. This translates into CASSSGQGPGGYTF.